Shown below are 25 T cell receptor beta chains from a single sample sequenced in a study of shared clonotypes between healthy human individuals. This table comes from immunoSEQ multiplex PCR, and its TCRdb copy is limited to in-frame clones, with some not included. This sample has 1.5 million to 2.5 million clones, with about 95% found just once. In the naive CD8 group, cells lacked CD45RO and were positively selected for CCR7, so terminally differentiated effector memory CD45RA+ cells were left out. Sequencing was done on a sample of naive CD8+ T cells sorted from blood. Every receptor here comes from a young man in good health.

The rearrangement joins TRBV6-5 to TRBJ2-3; TRBD1 or TRBD2 may be the D gene (5 bases each). Trimming pared 7 bases from V and 2 bases from J, leaving 13 bases between. In germline, CDR1 is MNHEY, CDR2 SVGAGI. The CDR3 runs to 14 residues. Here the CDR3 reads CASTLLGTTDTQYF. The CDR3 region has the DNA TGTGCCAGCACCCTACTCGGGACCACAGATACGCAGTATTTT.

The chain is built from TRBV5-1 and TRBJ1-1; the D gene is possibly TRBD1 (5 bases). CDR1 and CDR2 from the germline V gene are SGHRS and YFSETQ. The germline V and J ends were trimmed by 4 bases and 2 bases, with 12 bases remaining between them. This CDR3 comprises 14 residues. The CDR3 protein is CASSQRQINTEAFF. DNA of the CDR3: TGCGCCAGCAGCCAAAGACAGATAAACACTGAAGCTTTCTTT.

V gene TRBV6-6 combines with J gene TRBJ2-1; D ambiguous. Germline V CDR1 and CDR2: MNHNY, SVGAGI (reference sequence). Trimming took 5 bases from V and 6 from J, leaving 5 bases between them. The CDR3 spans 11 residues. As DNA, the CDR3 is TGTGCCAGCAGTACCCTCAATGAGCAGTTCTTC. It is translated as CASSTLNEQFF.

J is TRBJ2-7 and V is TRBV7-2; TRBD1 might be the D (5 bases). In germline, CDR1 is SGHTA, CDR2 FQGNSA. Trimming removed 5 bases from V and 2 bases from J, with 16 bases in between. The CDR3 is 15 amino acids. This chain's CDR3 is CASSPTENGAYEQYF. CDR3 DNA: TGTGCCAGCAGCCCGACAGAGAACGGAGCCTACGAGCAGTACTTC.

The V and J genes are TRBV10-3 and TRBJ1-6, with TRBD1 matching 10 bases. Germline V lookup: CDR1 ENHRY, CDR2 SYGVKD. The CDR3 totals 17 residues. With 2 bases clipped from V and 3 bases from J, the junction kept 4 bases outside the gene matches. In DNA form, the CDR3 reads TGTGCCATCAGTGAGACGACAGGGGGCTTCTATAATTCACCCCTCCACTTT. Its protein is CAISETTGGFYNSPLHF.

The chain recombines TRBV30 with TRBJ2-7; 7 positions match TRBD1. V was pared by 1 base and J by 2 bases, with 8 bases of the junction left unmatched. This CDR3 has 15 residues. Per germline, CDR1 GTSNPN and CDR2 SVGIG (reference sequence). CDR3 DNA: TGTGCCTGGAGTGGGGGACAGCGCCCTCCCTACGAGCAGTACTTC. It yields the protein CAWSGGQRPPYEQYF. The full variable domain, with the rest looked up from reference TRBV30 and TRBJ2-7, is SQTIHQWPATLVQPVGSPLSLECTVEGTSNPNLYWYRQAAGRGLQLLFYSVGIGQISSEVPQNLSASRPQDRQFILSSKKLLLSDSGFYLCAWSGGQRPPYEQYFGPGTRLTVT.

This chain uses TRBV6-5 with TRBJ1-2; maybe TRBD1 (5 bases). Germline V gene lookup returns CDR1 MNHEY and CDR2 SVGAGI. V lost 2 bases to trimming and J lost 6 bases, with 13 bases between them. The CDR3 is 14 amino acids. CDR3 DNA: TGTGCCAGCAGTTACCGGTCAGGGTTGGATGGCTACACCTTC. It specifies CASSYRSGLDGYTF.

The rearrangement links TRBV6-6 to TRBJ2-5; D is perhaps TRBD2 (6 bases). Germline CDR1 reads MNHNY; CDR2 reads SVGAGI (reference sequence). The CDR3 has 15 amino acids. V lost 0 bases, J lost 2 bases, and 10 bases lay in between. The CDR3 sequence: CASSYSVAGQETQYF. The CDR3 nucleotides are TGTGCCAGCAGTTACTCGGTTGCGGGGCAAGAGACCCAGTACTTC.

Concerning this clone itself: Other DNA sequences from this sample encode an identical CDR3 as well. The chain has TRBV7-9 and TRBJ2-7; D is undetermined. This CDR3 comprises 12 residues. Per germline, CDR1 SEHNR and CDR2 FQNEAQ (reference sequence). V lost 5 bases, J lost 3 bases, and 8 bases lay in between. CDR3 in amino acids: CASSPTGYEQYF. CDR3 bases: TGTGCCAGCAGCCCTACTGGCTACGAGCAGTACTTC.

The chain employs TRBV19 and TRBJ1-1; D ambiguous. This CDR3 spans 14 amino acids. Germline CDR1 reads LNHDA; CDR2 reads SQIVND (reference sequence). With 5 bases removed from V and 7 bases from J, the gap between germline ends came to 17 bases. CDR3 residues: CASSASLGSYEAFF. The CDR3 DNA reads as TGTGCCAGTAGTGCCTCACTGGGATCCTATGAAGCTTTCTTT.

The chain couples TRBV4-1 to TRBJ2-7, with a weak D call TRBD2 (5 bases). Germline values: CDR1 MGHRA, CDR2 YSYEKL. V lost 4 bases and J 0 bases, leaving 13 bases between the germline ends. The CDR3 is 15 residues long. The CDR3 DNA follows: TGCGCCAGCAGCCCCCAAGGACTGTCCTCCTACGAGCAGTACTTC. Translated, it gives CASSPQGLSSYEQYF.

V usage is TRBV15 and J usage is TRBJ2-5, with 8 positions matching TRBD2. Germline CDR1 reads LNHNV; CDR2 reads YYDKDF (reference sequence). V lost 5 bases and J lost 0; bases outside the gene matches: 14. This CDR3 spans 18 amino acids. The CDR3 is CATSGEEVGSGNQETQYF. The CDR3 bases are TGTGCCACCAGCGGGGAGGAGGTTGGTAGCGGGAACCAAGAGACCCAGTACTTC.

Of note for this clone: The sample holds other DNA sequences that translate to the same CDR3. This chain links TRBV9 with TRBJ2-1; tentative D call: TRBD2 (5 bases). Trimming removed 0 bases from V and 2 bases from J, with 9 bases in between. The germline V gene has CDR1 SGDLS and CDR2 YYNGEE. The length of the CDR3 is 15 residues. CDR3 amino acids: CASSVGGRAYNEQFF. The CDR3 DNA is TGTGCCAGCAGCGTAGGTGGGAGAGCCTACAATGAGCAGTTCTTC.

This clone was seen once. The chain uses TRBV7-9 and TRBJ1-1; D not resolved. Germline loops: CDR1 SEHNR, CDR2 FQNEAQ (reference sequence). The CDR3 extends over 12 amino acids. V lost 10 bases to trimming and J lost 0 bases, with 9 bases between them. In nucleotides, the CDR3 is TGTGCCACCAACGGGGTGAACACTGAAGCTTTCTTT. This encodes CATNGVNTEAFF.

J is TRBJ2-5 and V is TRBV15, with D tentatively TRBD2 (6 bases). Germline-derived CDR1 and CDR2 are LNHNV and YYDKDF (reference sequence). The CDR3 has 17 residues. Trimming cost V 4 bases and J 1 base, with 19 bases left between them. CDR3 sequence reads: CATSTYGPGEVQETQYF. The CDR3 DNA follows: TGTGCCACCAGCACCTATGGACCGGGAGAGGTCCAAGAGACCCAGTACTTC.

This chain uses TRBV9 with TRBJ2-1; TRBD2 agrees at 14 bases. The V segment lost 0 bases and the J segment 9 bases; nucleotides outside the gene matches: 8. The CDR3 has 17 amino acids. Germline CDR1 is SGDLS and CDR2 is YYNGEE. This CDR3 is CASSVAGVTSGRVEQFF. CDR3 DNA: TGTGCCAGCAGCGTAGCTGGAGTGACTAGCGGGAGGGTTGAGCAGTTCTTC.

The chain employs TRBV5-1 and TRBJ2-1; either TRBD1 or TRBD2 may supply D (7 bases each). V was pared by 3 bases and J by 2 bases, with 12 bases between. The CDR3 sequence is 15 residues long. The germline gives CDR1 SGHRS, CDR2 YFSETQ. CDR3 protein: CASSWQGGTYNEQFF. The CDR3 DNA reads as TGCGCCAGCAGCTGGCAGGGGGGGACCTACAATGAGCAGTTCTTC.

This rearrangement joins TRBV20-1 to TRBJ1-1; the D gene is possibly TRBD1 (5 bases). Germline assignment: CDR1 DFQATT and CDR2 SNEGSKA (reference sequence). There are 10 residues in the CDR3. The CDR3 sequence: CTLGRGEAFF. CDR3 bases: TGCACCCTCGGGAGGGGTGAAGCTTTCTTT.

This chain joins TRBV14 and TRBJ1-2; D not certain. Per the germline V gene, CDR1 is SGHDN and CDR2 is FVKESK. V lost 1 base, J lost 10 bases, and 10 bases lay in between. This CDR3 contains 12 residues. CDR3 bases: TGTGCCAGCAGCCAAGGGACCATTTTCTACACCTTC. Residues: CASSQGTIFYTF. Combining the CDR3 with reference TRBV14 and TRBJ1-2 gives the whole variable domain EAGVTQFPSHSVIEKGQTVTLRCDPISGHDNLYWYRRVMGKEIKFLLHFVKESKQDESGMPNNRFLAERTGGTYSTLKVQPAELEDSGVYFCASSQGTIFYTFGSGTRLTVV.

About this clone: This same CDR3 is encoded by further DNA sequences in the sample. The rearrangement links TRBV30 to TRBJ2-5; TRBD2 matches 9 bases. The CDR3 length is 14 residues. V lost 4 bases and J lost 0; bases outside the gene matches: 3. Germline CDR1 GTSNPN, CDR2 SVGIG (reference sequence). This chain's CDR3 is CAWTSGAYQETQYF. CDR3 in DNA: TGTGCCTGGACTAGCGGGGCGTACCAAGAGACCCAGTACTTC.

This chain links TRBV28 with TRBJ2-3; 8 bases are a match to TRBD2. The CDR3 sequence is 14 residues long. Trimming took 4 bases from V and 2 from J; bases not matched to a gene: 2. Germline V gene lookup returns CDR1 MDHEN and CDR2 SYDVKM. The CDR3 DNA reads as TGTGCCAGCAGTTCTAGCGGGCCCACAGATACGCAGTATTTT. This codes for CASSSSGPTDTQYF. Variable domain in full (rest from reference TRBV28 and TRBJ2-3): DVKVTQSSRYLVKRTGEKVFLECVQDMDHENMFWYRQDPGLGLRLIYFSYDVKMKEKGDIPEGYSVSREKKERFSLILESASTNQTSMYLCASSSSGPTDTQYFGPGTRLTVL.

The chain joins TRBV29-1 to TRBJ2-2, with TRBD2 matching over 7 bases. Germline loops: CDR1 SQVTM, CDR2 ANQGSEA. There are 15 residues in the CDR3. The junction had 9 bases not matched to a gene; V was cut back by 6 bases and J by 2 bases. CDR3 sequence reads: CSVVRSGVNTGELFF. DNA for the CDR3: TGCAGCGTGGTTCGGAGCGGGGTAAACACCGGGGAGCTGTTTTTT.

The gene calls are TRBV10-3 and TRBJ2-1, with 7 bases matching TRBD1. This CDR3 is 15 amino acids long. Germline CDR1 is ENHRY and CDR2 is SYGVKD. V gave up 6 bases and J gave up 1 base; unmatched junction bases: 6. CDR3 in amino acids: CAIRDPTGSYNEQFF. The CDR3 DNA sequence: TGTGCCATCAGGGATCCGACAGGGTCCTACAATGAGCAGTTCTTC.

V gene TRBV15 combines with J gene TRBJ2-7; 7 nucleotides agree with TRBD1. CDR1 LNHNV and CDR2 YYDKDF come from the germline V gene (reference sequence). With 5 bases clipped from V and 4 bases from J, the junction kept 8 bases outside the gene matches. CDR3 length: 14 amino acids. DNA for the CDR3: TGTGCCACCAGCCCTGGACAGGCATTTTACGAGCAGTACTTC. Its translation: CATSPGQAFYEQYF.

The genes are TRBV9 and TRBJ2-1; 7 nucleotides line up with TRBD2. V shed 1 base and J 2 bases; nucleotides not matched to a gene: 9. Germline V CDR1 and CDR2: SGDLS, YYNGEE. The CDR3 is 17 residues long. This CDR3 reads CASSVLPASGTYNEQFF. In nucleotides, the CDR3 is TGTGCCAGCAGCGTACTGCCCGCTAGCGGCACCTACAATGAGCAGTTCTTC.